This T cell receptor (beta chain) was captured by sequencing in a study of blood T cells in healthy people across ages. This clonotype turned up a few times. Next came a second PCR, run for 7 to 11 cycles, which used a sample-barcoded 5' primer along with a J-beta primer mix. MiXCR, applied by TCRdb to the 5' RACE reads, yields one record per CDR3 protein. Here the sample spans around 940,000 distinct CDR3 sequences, approximately 50% being singletons. Germline V gene lookup returns CDR1 SGDLS and CDR2 YYNGEE. V lost 0 bases to trimming and J lost 1 base, with 9 bases between them. This CDR3 is 15 amino acids long.

Sequenced sample: blood. This TCR derives from a woman between 55 and 75 years old in good health. The chain joins TRBV9 to TRBJ2-3; D is undetermined. The CDR3 here is CASSVGVIGTDTQYF. CDR3 bases: TGTGCCAGCAGCGTAGGGGTTATCGGCACAGATACGCAGTATTTT. The whole variable domain, remainder taken from reference TRBV9 and TRBJ2-3, is DSGVTQTPKHLITATGQRVTLRCSPRSGDLSVYWYQQSLDQGLQFLIQYYNGEERAKGNILERFSAQQFPDLHSELNLSSLELGDSALYFCASSVGVIGTDTQYFGPGTRLTVL.